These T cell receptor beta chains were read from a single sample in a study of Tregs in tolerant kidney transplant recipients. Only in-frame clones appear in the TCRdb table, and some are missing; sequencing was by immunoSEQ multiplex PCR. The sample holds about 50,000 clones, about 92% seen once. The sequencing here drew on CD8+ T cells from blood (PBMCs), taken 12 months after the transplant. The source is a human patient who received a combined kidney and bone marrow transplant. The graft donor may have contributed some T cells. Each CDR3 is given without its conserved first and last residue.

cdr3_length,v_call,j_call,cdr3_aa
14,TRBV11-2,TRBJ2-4,ASSPDRGGAKNIQY
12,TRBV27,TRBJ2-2,ASSPGQNTGELF
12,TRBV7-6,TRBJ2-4,ASSSDRGKNIQY
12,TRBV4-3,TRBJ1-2,ASSQDSTGSGYT
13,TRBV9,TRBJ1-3,ASSVEPSSGNTIY
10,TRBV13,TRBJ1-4,ASSSTEKGLF
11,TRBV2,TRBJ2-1,ASNQRDGNEQF
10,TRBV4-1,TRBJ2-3,ASSPRGDTQY
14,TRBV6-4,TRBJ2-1,ASSDSGTSSYNEQF
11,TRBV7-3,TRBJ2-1,ASSLMAGNEQF
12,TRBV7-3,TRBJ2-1,ASSRTGTYNEQF
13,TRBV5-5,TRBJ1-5,ASSLGGVGNQPQH
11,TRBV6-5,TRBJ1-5,ASSASSNQPQH
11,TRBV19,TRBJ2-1,ASSISRNNEQF
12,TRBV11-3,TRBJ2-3,ASSLRQGADTQY
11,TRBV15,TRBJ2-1,ATTRTSYNEQF
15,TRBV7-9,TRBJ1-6,ASSLVVKTGYNSPLH
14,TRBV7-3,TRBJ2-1,ASSPRTGGLYNEQF
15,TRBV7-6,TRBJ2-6,ASSMTSGPSGANVLT
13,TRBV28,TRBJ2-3,ASRDGTGGTDTQY
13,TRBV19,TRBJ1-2,ASHKTGGRFYGYT
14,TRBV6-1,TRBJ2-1,ASRELAGGPNNEQF
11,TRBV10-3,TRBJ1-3,AISESPGNTIY
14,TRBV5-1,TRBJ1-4,ASSRGQGSTNEKLF
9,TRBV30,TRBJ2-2,ACYNTGELF